Following are 32 T cell receptor beta chains from one sample sequenced in a study of T cells in Graves' hyperthyroidism and ophthalmopathy. TCR beta CDR3 region amplification was performed from RNA transcripts. The TCR CDR3 was amplified in a first-round RT-PCR using the HTBI primer set. MiXCR was run by TCRdb on the multiplex PCR reads, yielding one entry per CDR3 protein. The sample has 300,000 to 400,000 distinct CDR3 sequences; around 13% are singletons. Sequenced: blood. All receptors derive from a woman between 18 and 29 years old with Graves' hyperthyroidism.

This clonotype was counted ten times or more. The rearrangement joins TRBV5-1 to TRBJ2-1; TRBD2 is a possible D gene (5 bases). The CDR3 extends over 15 amino acids. V gave up 5 bases and J gave up 7 bases, with 19 bases separating them. From germline, CDR1 is SGHRS and CDR2 YFSETQ. CDR3 sequence (DNA): TGCGCCAGCAGATCTGGCCGAATCGGCGGGAATGAGCAGTTCTTC. Its translation: CASRSGRIGGNEQFF.

This clonotype appeared many times. This chain links TRBV6-2 or TRBV6-3 with TRBJ2-5, with D unclear. CDR3 length: 12 residues. V was trimmed by 8 bases and J by 5 bases, leaving 12 bases between them. Per the germline V gene, CDR1 is MNHEY and CDR2 is SVGEGT. DNA of the CDR3: TGTGCCAGCTCCGCCCCTGGGGAGACCCAGTACTTC. This sequence encodes CASSAPGETQYF.

The rearrangement uses TRBV20-1 and TRBJ2-1; the match to TRBD2 covers 10 bases. J was trimmed by 4 bases and V by 1 base; bases with no gene match: 10. CDR1 is DFQATT, CDR2 SNEGSKA, per germline (reference sequence). The CDR3 spans 17 residues. Here the CDR3 reads CSARVPASGSWYNEQFF. Written as DNA, the CDR3 is TGCAGTGCTAGAGTCCCGGCTAGCGGGAGTTGGTACAATGAGCAGTTCTTC.

This clonotype was found many times. The rearrangement joins TRBV20-1 to TRBJ2-7; no definite D call. The germline V gene has CDR1 DFQATT and CDR2 SNEGSKA (reference sequence). This CDR3 is built from 13 residues. The V gene lost 3 bases and the J gene lost 3 bases, with 12 bases spanning the gap. CDR3 amino acids: CSASVRRGYEQYF. CDR3 DNA: TGCAGTGCTAGCGTGAGGAGAGGCTACGAGCAGTACTTC.

This clonotype was observed a handful of times. The chain combines TRBV18 with TRBJ1-1, with 7 bases lining up with TRBD1. CDR3 length equals 14 residues. Per germline, CDR1 KGHSH and CDR2 LQKENI. Unmatched junction bases numbered 8, after V lost 6 bases and J lost 4 bases. The CDR3 spells CASSTDPGGTEAFF. The DNA for the CDR3 is TGTGCCAGCTCCACCGACCCAGGGGGCACTGAAGCTTTCTTT.

Notes on this clonotype: A clone one base away is much larger, so this may be a read error. The chain combines TRBV7-2 with TRBJ1-4; D call uncertain. CDR3 size: 15 residues. Trimming removed 7 bases at V and 4 bases at J, with 16 bases between. In germline, CDR1 is SGHTA, CDR2 FQGNSA. DNA for the CDR3: TGTGCCAGCACCAAAACCGCTTGCTTTAATGAAAAACTGTTTTTT. The encoded protein is CASTKTACFNEKLFF.

This clonotype was detected ten times or more. The rearrangement joins TRBV6-2 or TRBV6-3 to TRBJ1-1, with 7 bases matching TRBD1. Germline CDR1 and CDR2: MNHEY and SVGEGT. The CDR3 totals 18 residues. Trimming took 4 bases from V and 5 from J; bases not matched to a gene: 19. CDR3 amino acids: CASSSIRNNRGRGTEAFF. In DNA form, the CDR3 reads TGTGCCAGCAGTTCCATACGAAATAACAGGGGCAGGGGGACTGAAGCTTTCTTT.

This sequence joins TRBV15 and TRBJ2-1, with 11 bases fitting TRBD2. The CDR3 extends over 19 amino acids. Trimming cost V 1 base and J 8 bases; bases outside gene matches: 16. In germline, CDR1 is LNHNV, CDR2 YYDKDF (reference sequence). This CDR3 is CATSRVRSGGLAASDEQFF. The CDR3 nucleotides are TGTGCCACCAGCAGAGTACGGTCGGGGGGACTAGCGGCGTCCGATGAGCAGTTCTTC.

This clonotype occurred many times. This rearrangement joins TRBV9 to TRBJ2-5; D not certain. Germline values: CDR1 SGDLS, CDR2 YYNGEE. Trimming stripped 3 bases from V and 8 bases from J, with 23 bases between. This CDR3 has 16 amino acids. CDR3 sequence: CASSAGFGRQETTQYF. DNA of the CDR3: TGTGCCAGCAGCGCTGGGTTCGGCAGGCAAGAGACAACCCAGTACTTC.

The rearrangement joins TRBV5-4 to TRBJ1-1, with 7 bases matching TRBD1. CDR3 length: 15 amino acids. CDR1 and CDR2 from the germline V gene are SGHNT and YYREEE (reference sequence). V lost 0 bases and J lost 0; bases outside the gene matches: 2. The chain's CDR3 is CASSLGGGVNTEAFF. Written as DNA, the CDR3 is TGTGCCAGCAGCTTGGGAGGGGGCGTGAACACTGAAGCTTTCTTT.

The chain joins TRBV9 to TRBJ2-5; D is perhaps TRBD2 (6 bases). V gave up 3 bases and J gave up 7 bases, with 16 bases separating them. CDR1 SGDLS and CDR2 YYNGEE come from the germline V gene. The CDR3 has 14 residues. In DNA form, the CDR3 reads TGTGCCAGCAGCGGGTCCGGGACTCCAGGGACCCAGTACTTC. Its translation is CASSGSGTPGTQYF.

Many counts were recorded for this clonotype. This sequence joins TRBV30 and TRBJ2-3, with TRBD2 matching over 8 bases. The CDR3 loop spans 14 amino acids. The germline V gene encodes CDR1 GTSNPN and CDR2 SVGIG (reference sequence). V shed 2 bases and J 0 bases; nucleotides not matched to a gene: 1. The CDR3 DNA reads as TGTGCCTGGAGTTCTAGCGGGAGCACAGATACGCAGTATTTT. Its protein product is CAWSSSGSTDTQYF.

This clonotype was recorded many times. The gene calls are TRBV2 and TRBJ1-4; TRBD1 aligns across 12 bases. The CDR3 runs to 15 residues. V lost 2 bases to trimming and J lost 8 bases; unmatched junction nucleotides: 3. The V gene's germline CDR1 is SNHLY and CDR2 FYNNEI. In DNA form, the CDR3 reads TGTGCCAGCAGTGAATCCGGGACAGGGGGCGAAAAACTGTTTTTT. Translated, it gives CASSESGTGGEKLFF.

This clonotype was seen at least ten times. V usage is TRBV28 and J usage is TRBJ2-7; D ambiguous. The CDR3 runs 12 residues. Trimming left V 7 bases short and J 2 bases short, with 9 bases between. Germline V lookup: CDR1 MDHEN, CDR2 SYDVKM. The CDR3 DNA reads as TGTGCCAGCACGGATGTTCCCTACGAGCAGTACTTC. Translating it yields CASTDVPYEQYF.

Ten or more counts support this clonotype. The V and J genes are TRBV11-2 and TRBJ1-3; 7 positions agree with TRBD1. In germline, CDR1 is SGHAT, CDR2 FQNNGV. The CDR3 contains 17 residues. V was clipped by 5 bases and J by 0 bases; unmatched bases: 10. The CDR3 loop is CASSPTDRTFSGNTIYF. CDR3 nucleotide sequence: TGTGCCAGCAGCCCGACGGACAGGACCTTCTCTGGAAACACCATATATTTT.

The chain carries TRBV20-1 and TRBJ1-4; no clear D gene. The CDR3 spans 13 residues. V was pared by 0 bases and J by 8 bases, with 10 bases between. Germline V gene sequence: CDR1 DFQATT, CDR2 SNEGSKA (reference sequence). DNA for the CDR3: TGCAGTGCTAGAGATCGTCTGGTGGAAAAACTGTTTTTT. This codes for CSARDRLVEKLFF.

This sequence joins TRBV11-2 and TRBJ2-1, with D perhaps matching TRBD1 (5 bases). The CDR3 totals 13 residues. Germline V gene lookup returns CDR1 SGHAT and CDR2 FQNNGV. Trimming took off 7 bases at V and 5 bases at J, with 12 bases between the two ends. In DNA, the CDR3 is TGTGCCAGCACCCTAGGGGTCCACAATGAGCAGTTCTTC. This sequence encodes CASTLGVHNEQFF.

This clonotype was counted ten times or more. This chain links TRBV7-9 with TRBJ2-7, with unresolved D. Germline lookup yields CDR1 SEHNR and CDR2 FQNEAQ (reference sequence). The CDR3 runs 16 residues. The ends were cut back, 5 bases at V and 0 bases at J, with 17 bases in the middle. CDR3 DNA sequence: TGTGCCAGCAGCCCTCAAATGGGTACCGTCTCCTACGAGCAGTACTTC. It is translated as CASSPQMGTVSYEQYF.

This clonotype occurred many times. This chain connects TRBV24-1 to TRBJ2-1; TRBD1 or TRBD2 may be the D gene (5 bases each). Germline assignment: CDR1 KGHDR and CDR2 SFDVKD. The ends were cut back, 1 base at V and 7 bases at J, with 25 bases in the middle. The CDR3 is 19 residues long. CDR3 in amino acids: CATSDFGAGGLDPENEQFF. The CDR3 DNA reads TGTGCCACCAGTGATTTTGGGGCTGGGGGTCTGGACCCGGAAAATGAGCAGTTCTTC.

Points on this clonotype: A much larger clone differs from this one at a single base, so this may be a read error. This chain joins TRBV18 and TRBJ1-2; D gene unclear. V was cut by 2 bases and J by 6 bases, with 13 bases left in between. The CDR3 is made up of 14 amino acids. Germline CDR1 reads KGHSH; CDR2 reads LQKENI. CDR3 DNA: TGTGCCAGCTCACCATCATGCATTCGGGATGGCTACACCTTC. Translation gives CASSPSCIRDGYTF.

With regard to this clonotype: It is likely a read error, because the conserved phenylalanine at the end of the CDR3 is missing. The genes are TRBV6-1 and TRBJ1-1; a possible D gene is TRBD1 (6 bases). Trimming removed 5 bases from V and 1 base from J, with 11 bases in between. CDR1 MNHNS and CDR2 SASEGT come from the germline V gene. The CDR3 runs to 14 residues. The CDR3 DNA reads as TGTGCCAGCAGTCCAACAGGGAGGAACACTGAAGCTTTCTCT. This encodes CASSPTGRNTEAFS.

There are many counts of this clonotype. The chain joins TRBV15 to TRBJ2-2, with D possibly matching TRBD2 (6 bases). CDR1 and CDR2 from the germline V gene are LNHNV and YYDKDF (reference sequence). The CDR3 length is 18 residues. Deletions cut 0 bases from V and 2 bases from J, with 16 bases between. CDR3: CATSRDAGSGTNTGELFF. The DNA of the CDR3 is TGTGCCACCAGCAGAGACGCGGGTAGCGGTACCAACACCGGGGAGCTGTTTTTT.

Many counts were recorded for this clonotype. V is TRBV11-2 and J is TRBJ2-1, with 11 positions matching TRBD2. The CDR3 is 15 amino acids. Germline CDR1 SGHAT, CDR2 FQNNGV. Trimming took 6 bases from V and 3 from J; bases not matched to a gene: 4. The CDR3 region is CASSSLAGDYNEQFF. As DNA, the CDR3 is TGTGCCAGCAGTTCACTAGCGGGAGACTACAATGAGCAGTTCTTC.

This clonotype has only a few counts. The chain uses TRBV19 and TRBJ1-1; D is ambiguous. The germline V gene has CDR1 LNHDA and CDR2 SQIVND (reference sequence). With 1 base removed from V and 4 bases from J, the gap between germline ends came to 7 bases. This CDR3 spans 13 amino acids. The CDR3, as DNA: TGTGCCAGTAGTATAGTGTCCCGCACTGAAGCTTTCTTT. It is translated as CASSIVSRTEAFF. Full variable domain (remainder filled in from reference TRBV19 and TRBJ1-1): DGGITQSPKYLFRKEGQNVTLSCEQNLNHDAMYWYRQDPGQGLRLIYYSQIVNDFQKGDIAEGYSVSREKKESFPLTVTSAQKNPTAFYLCASSIVSRTEAFFGQGTRLTVV.

The gene calls are TRBV2 and TRBJ1-4; tentative D call: TRBD1 (5 bases). Trimming cost V 5 bases and J 10 bases, with 5 bases left between them. Germline V gene data show CDR1 as SNHLY and CDR2 as FYNNEI. CDR3 length: 10 amino acids. The CDR3 spells CASSQGKLFF. In nucleotides, the CDR3 is TGTGCCAGCAGTCAGGGAAAACTGTTTTTT.

This clonotype was seen repeatedly, ten times or more. This chain links TRBV9 with TRBJ1-1; possible D gene TRBD1, 6 bases. CDR1 and CDR2 from the germline V gene are SGDLS and YYNGEE. The CDR3 has 17 residues. The V gene lost 4 bases and the J gene lost 1 base, with 20 bases spanning the gap. CDR3 amino acids: CASSLHQGPEGNTEAFF. Written as DNA, the CDR3 is TGTGCCAGCAGCCTCCACCAGGGGCCCGAGGGGAACACTGAAGCTTTCTTT.

This clonotype was picked up many times. The genes are TRBV5-5 and TRBJ2-7; TRBD2 might be the D (6 bases). The CDR3 extends over 15 amino acids. Trimming removed 0 bases at V and 5 bases at J, with 15 bases between. Germline lookup yields CDR1 SGHKS and CDR2 YYEKEE (reference sequence). CDR3 protein: CASSLEGGVTDEQYF. CDR3 in DNA: TGTGCCAGCAGCTTGGAAGGAGGGGTTACCGACGAGCAGTACTTC. The full variable domain, in which reference TRBV5-5 and TRBJ2-7 provide the parts outside the CDR3, is DAGVTQSPTHLIKTRGQQVTLRCSPISGHKSVSWYQQVLGQGPQFIFQYYEKEERGRGNFPDRFSARQFPNYSSELNVNALLLGDSALYLCASSLEGGVTDEQYFGPGTRLTVT.

The chain uses TRBV24-1 and TRBJ2-5, with TRBD2 matching 9 bases. CDR3 length: 16 amino acids. Trimming at V came to 4 bases and at J to 5 bases, leaving 10 bases not matched to a gene. Germline V gene sequence: CDR1 KGHDR, CDR2 SFDVKD. CDR3 DNA sequence: TGTGCCACCAGTGACCGAAGCGGGGGGATATTCGAGACCCAGTACTTC. This codes for CATSDRSGGIFETQYF.

Ten or more counts support this clonotype. The J gene is TRBJ1-1, the V gene TRBV28; D uncertain. Trimming stripped 8 bases from V and 0 bases from J, with 7 bases between. The CDR3 runs to 12 residues. The germline CDR1 and CDR2 sequences are MDHEN and SYDVKM. The CDR3 sequence: CASYSLNTEAFF. CDR3 DNA: TGTGCCAGCTATTCACTGAACACTGAAGCTTTCTTT.

This clonotype came up many times. The chain is built from TRBV3-1 and TRBJ2-5; 7 bases fit TRBD2. Germline V gene sequence: CDR1 LGHDT, CDR2 YNNKEL (reference sequence). There are 13 residues in the CDR3. With 5 bases clipped from V and 4 bases from J, the junction kept 4 bases outside the gene matches. The CDR3 region is CASSYGRRETQYF. For the CDR3, the DNA is TGTGCCAGCAGCTACGGGAGGCGAGAGACCCAGTACTTC.

This clonotype appeared many times. V and J are TRBV2 and TRBJ2-2, with 7 bases lining up with TRBD1. V lost 7 bases and J lost 6; bases outside the gene matches: 8. This CDR3 is 14 amino acids long. CDR1 is SNHLY, CDR2 FYNNEI, per germline. The CDR3 DNA reads as TGTGCCAGCAAGAGAGGTCAGGGGGCCGGGGAGCTGTTTTTT. Translation gives CASKRGQGAGELFF.

This clonotype was seen more than once but under ten times. V and J are TRBV20-1 and TRBJ1-5, with D possibly being TRBD1 (5 bases). Germline values: CDR1 DFQATT, CDR2 SNEGSKA (reference sequence). The CDR3 loop spans 16 amino acids. Trimming left V 3 bases short and J 0 bases short, with 15 bases between. Here the CDR3 reads CSASSREGNSNQPQHF. The DNA of the CDR3 is TGCAGTGCTAGTTCCAGGGAGGGCAATAGCAATCAGCCCCAGCATTTT.